This TCR beta chain was profiled in a study of blood T cell repertoires in COVID-19. Study-wide context: The samples span acute and convalescent COVID-19 from the United States, Italy and Spain. T cells, B-cell-depleted T cells, or PBMCs provided the cDNA or gDNA that served as material.

Only one count was recorded for this clone. The CDR3 loop spans 16 amino acids. Germline CDR1 is SGHTA and CDR2 is FQGTGA. V lost 5 bases to trimming and J lost 10 bases; unmatched junction nucleotides: 14. In the original workflow: The authors estimated nucleated cell counts from reference gene primer amplification. TCRdb keeps only in-frame clones here, not all; method: immunoSEQ multiplex PCR. The DNA gave D and trimming, while V, J and clone size come from that table. The sample lists some 48,000 clones, 75% to 85% occurring once. The sample consisted of peripheral blood. This sequence joins TRBV7-3 and TRBJ2-1; 10 bases agree with TRBD2. The receptor was derived from a human donor with acute or convalescent COVID-19. The donor label of this sample is uncertain. The CDR3 region is CASSHSSGRGPGEQFF. In nucleotides, the CDR3 is TGTGCCAGCAGCCATTCTAGCGGGAGAGGTCCGGGAGAGCAGTTCTTC.